Listed below are T cell receptor beta chains from one sample, sequenced in a study of control samples from healthy donors and cancer patients. Profiled with immunoSEQ multiplex PCR; TCRdb holds only in-frame clones, not every one. The table lists 60,000 to 75,000 clones, 84% of them singletons. The sample consisted of blood. These receptors all stem from a man in his fifties in good health. CDR3s include the opening cysteine and the closing phenylalanine or tryptophan. The D gene is left open where the match is weak. Clone size is given for some rows only: seen once, a few or many times, or a class if the clone is expanded.

clone_size | j_call | v_call | d_call | cdr3_aa | cdr3_nt
NA | TRBJ1-3 | TRBV5-6 | TRBD1 | CASSLRGQGLSGNTIYF | TGTGCCAGCAGCCTCCGGGGACAGGGGCTCTCTGGAAACACCATATATTTT
NA | TRBJ1-2 | TRBV15 | NA | CATSRDLRAGGYTF | TGTGCCACCAGCAGAGATTTAAGGGCTGGGGGCTACACCTTC
NA | TRBJ1-2 | TRBV7-8 | NA | CASSLEGRGDGYTF | TGTGCCAGCAGCTTAGAGGGTCGGGGCGATGGCTACACCTTC
NA | TRBJ1-6 | TRBV10-3 | NA | CASQGRASNSPLHF | TGTGCCTCCCAGGGGCGGGCTTCAAATTCACCCCTCCACTTT
few | TRBJ1-1 | TRBV28 | NA | CASSPPGGEVEAFF | TGTGCCAGCAGTCCCCCCGGGGGCGAGGTTGAGGCTTTCTTT
NA | TRBJ1-2 | TRBV6-2/TRBV6-3 | TRBD1 | CASSPTGTIYGYTF | TGTGCCAGCAGCCCGACAGGGACGATCTATGGCTACACCTTC
few | TRBJ1-3 | TRBV7-9 | NA | CASSLSGVGNTIYF | TGTGCCAGCAGCTTGTCAGGGGTGGGAAACACCATATATTTT
medium-sized | TRBJ1-5 | TRBV30 | NA | CASYPEYSNQPQHF | TGTGCCTCGTACCCTGAGTATAGCAATCAGCCCCAGCATTTT
NA | TRBJ1-1 | TRBV29-1 | NA | CSVEDPGVEAFF | TGCAGCGTTGAGGACCCCGGGGTAGAAGCTTTCTTT
NA | TRBJ1-2 | TRBV18 | NA | CASSPSPGGYTF | TGTGCCAGCTCACCGTCCCCGGGTGGCTACACCTTC
NA | TRBJ2-7 | TRBV11-3 | TRBD1 | CASSLAAGTGGYEQYF | TGTGCCAGCAGCTTAGCCGCCGGGACAGGGGGCTACGAGCAGTACTTC
NA | TRBJ1-3 | TRBV4-3 | TRBD1 | CASSQARGTGGTIYF | TGCGCCAGCAGCCAAGCCCGAGGGACAGGCGGCACCATATATTTT
NA | TRBJ1-2 | TRBV9 | NA | CASSVGGGADGYTF | TGTGCCAGCAGCGTAGGAGGGGGGGCAGATGGCTACACCTTC
NA | TRBJ1-5 | TRBV6-1 | NA | CASSESAGGNQPQHF | TGTGCCAGCAGTGAATCGGCCGGAGGCAATCAGCCCCAGCATTTT
NA | TRBJ2-1 | TRBV2 | NA | CASTAAYNEQFF | TGTGCCAGCACCGCGGCGTACAATGAGCAGTTCTTC
few | TRBJ1-2 | TRBV5-6 | NA | CASSYGREENGYTF | TGTGCCAGCAGCTATGGACGGGAGGAGAATGGCTACACCTTC
NA | TRBJ1-2 | TRBV2 | TRBD1 | CASTGGEVYGYTF | TGTGCCAGCACAGGGGGAGAGGTCTATGGCTACACCTTC
NA | TRBJ1-1 | TRBV24-1 | NA | CATSDTPGGGGTEAFF | TGTGCCACCAGTGATACCCCGGGAGGCGGGGGCACTGAAGCTTTCTTT
many | TRBJ2-2 | TRBV30 | TRBD2 | CAWGLAGDTGELFF | TGTGCCTGGGGCCTAGCGGGAGACACCGGGGAGCTGTTTTTT
NA | TRBJ2-5 | TRBV12-3/TRBV12-4 | NA | CASSLVSGETQYF | TGTGCCAGCAGTTTGGTCTCGGGGGAGACCCAGTACTTC
NA | TRBJ1-2 | TRBV29-1 | TRBD1 | CSVEGGGQGFGYTF | TGCAGCGTTGAAGGGGGGGGACAGGGATTTGGCTACACCTTC
NA | TRBJ2-2 | TRBV4-1 | NA | CASSSSGELFF | TGCGCCAGCAGCTCCTCCGGGGAGCTGTTTTTT
few | TRBJ1-6 | TRBV5-6 | NA | CASSGESRYNSPLHF | TGTGCCAGCAGCGGGGAATCTAGATATAATTCACCCCTCCACTTT